This T cell receptor (beta chain) derives from a study of blood T cell repertoires in COVID-19. Study details: COVID-19 samples from acute and convalescent phases originated in the United States, Italy and Spain.

Enrollees, about 18 to 95 years old, lived in around 23 US areas. Assay used: immunoSEQ multiplex PCR; TCRdb lists only in-frame clones, some missing. The top ten hold about 19% of the sample, which has around 200,000 clones, 85% seen once. V lost 3 bases and J 7 bases, leaving 14 bases between the germline ends. This CDR3 is 13 amino acids long. Germline CDR1 reads SGDLS; CDR2 reads YYNGEE. The chain uses TRBV9 and TRBJ2-7, with a tentative D call TRBD2 (5 bases). The receptor was isolated from a man in his forties who had recovered from COVID-19. The material sequenced was PBMCs or T cells enriched from blood (not recorded which). CDR3 in DNA: TGTGCCAGCAGCGGCCATACTTCGGGGGAGCAGTACTTC. Translating gives CASSGHTSGEQYF. Supplemented by reference TRBV9 and TRBJ2-7, the full variable domain reads DSGVTQTPKHLITATGQRVTLRCSPRSGDLSVYWYQQSLDQGLQFLIQYYNGEERAKGNILERFSAQQFPDLHSELNLSSLELGDSALYFCASSGHTSGEQYFGPGTRLTVT.